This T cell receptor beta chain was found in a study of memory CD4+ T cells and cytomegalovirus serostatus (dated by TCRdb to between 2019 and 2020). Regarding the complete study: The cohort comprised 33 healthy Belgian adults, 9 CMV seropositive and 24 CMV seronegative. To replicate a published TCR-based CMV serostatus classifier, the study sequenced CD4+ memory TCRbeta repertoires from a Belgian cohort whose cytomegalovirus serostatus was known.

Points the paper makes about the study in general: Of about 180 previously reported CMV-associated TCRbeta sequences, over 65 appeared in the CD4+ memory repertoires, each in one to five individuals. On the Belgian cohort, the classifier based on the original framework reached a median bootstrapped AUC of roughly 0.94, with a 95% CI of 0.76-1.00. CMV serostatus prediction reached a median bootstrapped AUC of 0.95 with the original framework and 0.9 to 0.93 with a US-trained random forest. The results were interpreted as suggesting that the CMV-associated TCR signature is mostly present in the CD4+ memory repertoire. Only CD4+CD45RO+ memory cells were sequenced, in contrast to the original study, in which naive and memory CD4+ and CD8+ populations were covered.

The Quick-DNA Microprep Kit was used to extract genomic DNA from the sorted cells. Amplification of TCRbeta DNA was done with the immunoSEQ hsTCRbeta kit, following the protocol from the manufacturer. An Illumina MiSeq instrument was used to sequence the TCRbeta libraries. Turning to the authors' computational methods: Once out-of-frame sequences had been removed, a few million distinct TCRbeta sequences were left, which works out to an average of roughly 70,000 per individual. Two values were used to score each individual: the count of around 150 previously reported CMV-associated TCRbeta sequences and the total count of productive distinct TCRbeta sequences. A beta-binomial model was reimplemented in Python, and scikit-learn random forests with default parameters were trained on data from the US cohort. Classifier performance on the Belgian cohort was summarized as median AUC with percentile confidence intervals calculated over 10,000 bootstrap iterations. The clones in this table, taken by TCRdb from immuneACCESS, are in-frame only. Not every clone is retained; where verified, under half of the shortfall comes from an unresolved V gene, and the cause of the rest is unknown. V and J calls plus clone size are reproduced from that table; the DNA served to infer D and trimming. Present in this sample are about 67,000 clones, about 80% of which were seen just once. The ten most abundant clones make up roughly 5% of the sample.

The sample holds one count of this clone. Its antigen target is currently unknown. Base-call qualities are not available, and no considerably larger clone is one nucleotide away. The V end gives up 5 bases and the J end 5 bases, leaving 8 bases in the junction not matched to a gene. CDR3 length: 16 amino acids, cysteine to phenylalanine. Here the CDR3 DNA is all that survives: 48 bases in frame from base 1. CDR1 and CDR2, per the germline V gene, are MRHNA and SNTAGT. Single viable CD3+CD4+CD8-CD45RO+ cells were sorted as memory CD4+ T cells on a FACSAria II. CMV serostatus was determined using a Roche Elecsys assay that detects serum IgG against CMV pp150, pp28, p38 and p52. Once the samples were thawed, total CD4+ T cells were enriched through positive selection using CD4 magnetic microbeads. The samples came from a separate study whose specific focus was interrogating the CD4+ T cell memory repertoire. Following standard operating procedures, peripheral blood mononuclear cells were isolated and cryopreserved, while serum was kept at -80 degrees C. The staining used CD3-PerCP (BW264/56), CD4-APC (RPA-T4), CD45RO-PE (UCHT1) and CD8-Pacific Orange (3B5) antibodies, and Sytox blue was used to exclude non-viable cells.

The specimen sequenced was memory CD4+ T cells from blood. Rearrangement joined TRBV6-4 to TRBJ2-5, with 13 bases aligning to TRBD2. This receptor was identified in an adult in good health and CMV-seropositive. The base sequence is TGTGCCAGCAGTCCCGACTGGACTAGCGGGGGTGAGACCCAGTACTTC. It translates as CASSPDWTSGGETQYF.